A selection of T cell receptor beta chains follows, all from one sample in a study of cytomegalovirus exposure and HLA in healthy donors. This table comes from immunoSEQ multiplex PCR, and its TCRdb copy is limited to in-frame clones, with some not included. The table lists about 82,000 clones, roughly 61% of them singletons, with about 15% in the top ten. The sequenced material came from PBMCs. The receptors here all came from a woman in her 40s in good health and CMV-seropositive. The CDR3 runs from the conserved cysteine through the conserved F or W. D genes are given only for firm matches. Only part of the rows carry a size: once, few, many, or a class if the clone is expanded.

V	J	size	D	DNA	CDR3
TRBV28	TRBJ2-2	.	.	TGTGCCAGCAGTTTGGGGGGTACCGGGGAGCTGTTTTTT	CASSLGGTGELFF
TRBV7-2	TRBJ2-3	.	TRBD2	TGTGCCAGCAGCTTACTAGCGGGGGACACAGATACGCAGTATTTT	CASSLLAGDTDTQYF
TRBV4-3	TRBJ2-3	.	.	TGCGCCAGCAGCCAAGAACCCTACACAGATACGCAGTATTTT	CASSQEPYTDTQYF
TRBV28	TRBJ1-5	few	.	TGTGCCAGCAGTTTATGGGACAGTAGCAATCAGCCCCAGCATTTT	CASSLWDSSNQPQHF
TRBV28	TRBJ2-7	.	.	TGTGCCAGCAGTTTCCGGGACTGGAGCTCCTACGAGCAGTACTTC	CASSFRDWSSYEQYF
TRBV6-1	TRBJ2-5	.	.	TGTGCCAGCAGTTTAACCCGGACAGCACAAGAGACCCAGTACTTC	CASSLTRTAQETQYF
TRBV6-1	TRBJ1-6	.	TRBD1	TGTGCCAGCAGTGAGATTGGACAGGGGTATAATTCACCCCTCCACTTT	CASSEIGQGYNSPLHF
TRBV6-1	TRBJ2-7	.	.	TGTGCCAGCAGGGGCCTCGGGGATCTATCCGAGCAGTACTTC	CASRGLGDLSEQYF
TRBV4-1	TRBJ1-1	.	.	TGCGCCAGCAGCCACAGGTCTTTCGGGATAACTGAAGCTTTCTTT	CASSHRSFGITEAFF
TRBV4-3	TRBJ2-3	.	.	TGCGCCAGCAGCCAAGATAACCAGGGGAGTTGGGATACGCAGTATTTT	CASSQDNQGSWDTQYF
TRBV4-2	TRBJ1-2	.	TRBD1	TGTGCCAGCAGCCAACTACAGGGGGCAGAGGGCTACACCTTC	CASSQLQGAEGYTF
TRBV6-5	TRBJ2-3	.	.	TGTGCCAGCAGTTACGCCAGGGGCGGGGATACGCAGTATTTT	CASSYARGGDTQYF
TRBV15	TRBJ2-1	.	TRBD2	TGTGCCACCAGCAGAGGAACGCAACTAGCGGGAGTAGGGTTCGTGCGGAATGAGCAGTTCTTC	CATSRGTQLAGVGFVRNEQFF
TRBV7-2	TRBJ2-7	.	.	TGTGCCAGCAGCGCGTACAGGGACCACGAGCAGTACTTC	CASSAYRDHEQYF
TRBV28	TRBJ1-1	.	TRBD1	TGTGCCAGCAGTTCCGGACAGGGGGCCGGGGCTTTCTTT	CASSSGQGAGAFF
TRBV7-9	TRBJ2-1	few	.	TGTGCCAGCAGCTTGGGAAGCGGCAATGAGCAGTTCTTC	CASSLGSGNEQFF
TRBV7-9	TRBJ1-2	.	.	TGTGCCAGCAGCTTACCCTCAGGCGGACTTAACTATGGCTACACCTTC	CASSLPSGGLNYGYTF